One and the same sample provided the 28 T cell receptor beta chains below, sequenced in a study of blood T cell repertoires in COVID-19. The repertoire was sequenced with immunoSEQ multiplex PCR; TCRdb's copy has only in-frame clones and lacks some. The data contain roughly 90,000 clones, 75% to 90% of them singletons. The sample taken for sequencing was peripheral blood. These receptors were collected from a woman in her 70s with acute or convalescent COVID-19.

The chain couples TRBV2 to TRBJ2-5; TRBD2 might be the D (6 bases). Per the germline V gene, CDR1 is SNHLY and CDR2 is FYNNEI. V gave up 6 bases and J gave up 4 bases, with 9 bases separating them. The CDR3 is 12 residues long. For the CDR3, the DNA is TGTGCCAGCAGGACCGGGGGAGAGACCCAGTACTTC. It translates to CASRTGGETQYF. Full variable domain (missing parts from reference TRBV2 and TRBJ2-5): EPEVTQTPSHQVTQMGQEVILRCVPISNHLYFYWYRQILGQKVEFLVSFYNNEISEKSEIFDDQFSVERPDGSNFTLKIRSTKLEDSAMYFCASRTGGETQYFGPGTRLLVL.

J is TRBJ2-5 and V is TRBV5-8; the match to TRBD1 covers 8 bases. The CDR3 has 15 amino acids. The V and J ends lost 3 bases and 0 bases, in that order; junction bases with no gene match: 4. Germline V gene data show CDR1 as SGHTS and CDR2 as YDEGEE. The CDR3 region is CASSSTGAYQETQYF. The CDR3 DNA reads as TGTGCCAGCAGCTCGACAGGGGCGTACCAAGAGACCCAGTACTTC.

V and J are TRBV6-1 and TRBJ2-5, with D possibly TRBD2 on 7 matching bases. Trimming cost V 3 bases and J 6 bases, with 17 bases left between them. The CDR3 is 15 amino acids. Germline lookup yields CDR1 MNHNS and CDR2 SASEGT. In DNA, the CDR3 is TGTGCCAGCAGTGACGAGGGGGGGGGCAGGAAGACCCAGTACTTC. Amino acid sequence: CASSDEGGGRKTQYF.

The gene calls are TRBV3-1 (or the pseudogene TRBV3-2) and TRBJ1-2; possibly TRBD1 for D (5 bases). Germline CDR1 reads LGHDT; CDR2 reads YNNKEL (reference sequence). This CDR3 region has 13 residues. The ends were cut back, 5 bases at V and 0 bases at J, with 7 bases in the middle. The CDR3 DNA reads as TGTGCCAGCAGCAGACAGACTAACTATGGCTACACCTTC. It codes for CASSRQTNYGYTF.

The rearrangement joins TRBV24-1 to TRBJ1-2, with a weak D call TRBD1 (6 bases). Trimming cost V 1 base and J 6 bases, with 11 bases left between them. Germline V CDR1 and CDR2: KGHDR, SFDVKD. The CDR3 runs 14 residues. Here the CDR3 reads CATSDLPRGHGYTF. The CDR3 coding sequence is TGTGCCACCAGTGATTTACCCAGGGGCCATGGCTACACCTTC.

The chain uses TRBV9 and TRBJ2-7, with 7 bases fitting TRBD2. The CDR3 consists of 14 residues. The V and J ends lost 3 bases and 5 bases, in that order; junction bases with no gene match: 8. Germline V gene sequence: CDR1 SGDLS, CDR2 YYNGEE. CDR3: CASSAWGGGDEQYF. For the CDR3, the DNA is TGTGCCAGCAGCGCCTGGGGGGGTGGCGACGAGCAGTACTTC.

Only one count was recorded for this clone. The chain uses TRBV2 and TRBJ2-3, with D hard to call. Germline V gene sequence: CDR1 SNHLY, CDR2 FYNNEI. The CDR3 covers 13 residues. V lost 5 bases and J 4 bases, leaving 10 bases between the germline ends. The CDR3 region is CASSFGGADTQYF. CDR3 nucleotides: TGTGCCAGCAGTTTTGGCGGAGCAGATACGCAGTATTTT.

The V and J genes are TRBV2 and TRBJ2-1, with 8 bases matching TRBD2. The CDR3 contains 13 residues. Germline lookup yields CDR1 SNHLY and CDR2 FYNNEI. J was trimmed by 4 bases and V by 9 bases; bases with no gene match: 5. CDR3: CASSGTTYNEQFF. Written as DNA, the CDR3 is TGTGCCAGTAGCGGGACAACGTACAATGAGCAGTTCTTC.

The CDR3: CASTLPGENTEAFF. Written as DNA, the CDR3 is TGTGCCAGCACCCTACCGGGGGAGAACACTGAAGCTTTCTTT. V gene TRBV6-6 combines with J gene TRBJ1-1; maybe TRBD1 (5 bases). The CDR3 runs to 14 residues. The germline V and J ends were trimmed by 7 bases and 1 base, with 13 bases remaining between them. Germline V gene data show CDR1 as MNHNY and CDR2 as SVGAGI (reference sequence).

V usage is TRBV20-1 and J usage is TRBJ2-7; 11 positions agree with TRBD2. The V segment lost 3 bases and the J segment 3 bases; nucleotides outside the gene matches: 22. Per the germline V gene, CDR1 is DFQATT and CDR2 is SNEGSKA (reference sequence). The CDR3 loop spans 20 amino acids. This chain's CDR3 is CSASSLAGGGVPQFRYEQYF. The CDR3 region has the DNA TGCAGTGCTAGTAGTCTAGCGGGAGGTGGGGTACCTCAATTCCGCTACGAGCAGTACTTC.

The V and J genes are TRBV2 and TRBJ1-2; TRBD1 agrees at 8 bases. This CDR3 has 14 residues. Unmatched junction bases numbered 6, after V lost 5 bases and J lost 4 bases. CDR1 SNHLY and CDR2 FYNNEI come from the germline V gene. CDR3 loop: CASSPDRGGYGYTF. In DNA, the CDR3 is TGTGCCAGCAGTCCCGACAGGGGTGGCTATGGCTACACCTTC.

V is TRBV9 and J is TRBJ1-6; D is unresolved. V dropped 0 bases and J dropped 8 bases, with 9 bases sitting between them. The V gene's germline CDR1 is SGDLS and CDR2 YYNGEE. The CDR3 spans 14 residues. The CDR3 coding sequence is TGTGCCAGCAGCGTAGACGGGAGGGATTCACCCCTCCACTTT. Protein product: CASSVDGRDSPLHF.

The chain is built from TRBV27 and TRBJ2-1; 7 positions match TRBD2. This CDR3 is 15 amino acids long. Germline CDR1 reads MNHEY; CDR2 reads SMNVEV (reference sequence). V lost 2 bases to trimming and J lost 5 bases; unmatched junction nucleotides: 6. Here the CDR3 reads CASSLGGVPNNEQFF. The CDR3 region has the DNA TGTGCCAGCAGTTTAGGGGGGGTCCCTAACAATGAGCAGTTCTTC.

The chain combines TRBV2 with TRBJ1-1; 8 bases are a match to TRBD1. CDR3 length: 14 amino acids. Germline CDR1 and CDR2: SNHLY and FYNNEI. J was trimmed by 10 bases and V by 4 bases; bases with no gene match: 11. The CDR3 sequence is CASSVGGQGYRAFF. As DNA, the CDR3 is TGTGCCAGCAGTGTCGGAGGACAGGGATATAGAGCTTTCTTT.

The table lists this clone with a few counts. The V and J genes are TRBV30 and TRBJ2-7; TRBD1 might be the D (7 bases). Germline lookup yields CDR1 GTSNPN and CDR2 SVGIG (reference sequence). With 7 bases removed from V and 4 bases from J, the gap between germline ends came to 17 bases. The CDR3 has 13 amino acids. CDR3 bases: TGTGCCTCCCAGGGGGGATTCGGGTACGAGCAGTACTTC. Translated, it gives CASQGGFGYEQYF.

The chain's CDR3 is CASSQVSSGGGGIQYF. CDR3 DNA: TGTGCCAGCAGCCAAGTGAGTAGCGGGGGAGGTGGCATTCAGTACTTC. The rearrangement links TRBV3-1 (or the pseudogene TRBV3-2) to TRBJ2-4; the match to TRBD2 covers 9 bases. Germline V gene lookup returns CDR1 LGHDT and CDR2 YNNKEL (reference sequence). The CDR3 contains 16 residues. V was pared by 1 base and J by 9 bases, with 10 bases of the junction left unmatched.

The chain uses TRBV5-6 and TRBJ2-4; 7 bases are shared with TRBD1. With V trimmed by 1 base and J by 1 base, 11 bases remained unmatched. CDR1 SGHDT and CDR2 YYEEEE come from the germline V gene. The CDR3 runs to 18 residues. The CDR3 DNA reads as TGTGCCAGCAGCTTGTGCCCGGCGACAGGGACGGCCAAAAACATTCAGTACTTC. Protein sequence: CASSLCPATGTAKNIQYF. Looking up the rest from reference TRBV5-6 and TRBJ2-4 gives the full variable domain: DAGVTQSPTHLIKTRGQQVTLRCSPKSGHDTVSWYQQALGQGPQFIFQYYEEEERQRGNFPDRFSGHQFPNYSSELNVNALLLGDSALYLCASSLCPATGTAKNIQYFGAGTRLSVL.

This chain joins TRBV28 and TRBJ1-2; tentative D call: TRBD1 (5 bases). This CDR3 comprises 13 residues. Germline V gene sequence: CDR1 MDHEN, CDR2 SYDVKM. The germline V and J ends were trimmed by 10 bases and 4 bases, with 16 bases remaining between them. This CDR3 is CAIETATLYGYTF. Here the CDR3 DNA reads TGTGCCATCGAGACAGCAACTCTCTATGGCTACACCTTC.

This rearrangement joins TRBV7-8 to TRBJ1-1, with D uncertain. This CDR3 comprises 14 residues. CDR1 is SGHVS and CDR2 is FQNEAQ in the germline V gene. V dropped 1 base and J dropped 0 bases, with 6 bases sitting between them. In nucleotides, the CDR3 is TGTGCCAGCAGCTTAGGACGGGTGAACACTGAAGCTTTCTTT. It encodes CASSLGRVNTEAFF.

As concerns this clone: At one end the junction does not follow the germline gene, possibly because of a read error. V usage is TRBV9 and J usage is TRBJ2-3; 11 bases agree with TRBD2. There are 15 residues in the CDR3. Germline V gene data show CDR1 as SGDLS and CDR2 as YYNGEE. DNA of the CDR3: TGTGCCAGCACCGTAGCGGGAGGGATCACAGATACGCAGTATTTT. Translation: CASTVAGGITDTQYF.

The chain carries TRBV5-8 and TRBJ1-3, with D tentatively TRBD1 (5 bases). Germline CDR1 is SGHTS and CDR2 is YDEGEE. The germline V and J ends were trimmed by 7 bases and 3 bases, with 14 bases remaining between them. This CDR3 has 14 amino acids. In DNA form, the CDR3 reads TGTGCCAGCGGGGCCAGGTCCTTTGGAAACACCATATATTTT. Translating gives CASGARSFGNTIYF.

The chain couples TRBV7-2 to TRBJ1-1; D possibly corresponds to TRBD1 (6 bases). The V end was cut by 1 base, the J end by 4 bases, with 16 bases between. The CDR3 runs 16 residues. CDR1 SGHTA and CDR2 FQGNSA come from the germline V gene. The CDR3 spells CASSLGPGRGGTEAFF. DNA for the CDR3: TGTGCCAGCAGCTTAGGGCCGGGCAGGGGTGGCACTGAAGCTTTCTTT.

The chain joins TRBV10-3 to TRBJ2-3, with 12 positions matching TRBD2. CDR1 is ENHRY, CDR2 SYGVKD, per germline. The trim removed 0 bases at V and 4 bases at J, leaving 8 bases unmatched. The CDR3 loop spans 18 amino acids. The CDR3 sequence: CAISESLAGGQPADTQYF. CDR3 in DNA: TGTGCCATCAGTGAGTCGCTAGCGGGGGGGCAACCGGCAGATACGCAGTATTTT.

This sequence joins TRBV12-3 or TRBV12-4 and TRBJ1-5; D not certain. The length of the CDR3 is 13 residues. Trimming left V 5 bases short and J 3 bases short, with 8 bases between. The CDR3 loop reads CASSQVNNQPQHF. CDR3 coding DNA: TGTGCCAGCAGTCAGGTTAACAATCAGCCCCAGCATTTT.

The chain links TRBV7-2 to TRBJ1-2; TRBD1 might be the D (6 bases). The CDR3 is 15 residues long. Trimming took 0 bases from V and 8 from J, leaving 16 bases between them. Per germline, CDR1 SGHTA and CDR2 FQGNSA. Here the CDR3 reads CASSLARNQQGGYTF. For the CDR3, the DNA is TGTGCCAGCAGCTTAGCGAGGAACCAACAGGGCGGCTACACCTTC.

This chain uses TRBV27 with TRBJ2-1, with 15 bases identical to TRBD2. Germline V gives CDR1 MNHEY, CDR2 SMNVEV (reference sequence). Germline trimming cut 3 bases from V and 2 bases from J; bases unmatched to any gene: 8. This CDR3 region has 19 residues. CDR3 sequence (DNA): TGTGCCAGCAGTTTGTCCGGGACTAGCGGGAGGCTCCCCTACAATGAGCAGTTCTTC. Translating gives CASSLSGTSGRLPYNEQFF.

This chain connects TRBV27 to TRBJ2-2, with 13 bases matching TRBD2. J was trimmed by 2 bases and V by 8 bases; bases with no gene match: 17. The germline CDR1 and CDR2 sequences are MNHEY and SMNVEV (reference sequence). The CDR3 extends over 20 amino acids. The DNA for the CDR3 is TGTGCCAGCCTTTGGGCTGCCCCCCGGACTAGCGGGGGAAACACCGGGGAGCTGTTTTTT. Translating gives CASLWAAPRTSGGNTGELFF.

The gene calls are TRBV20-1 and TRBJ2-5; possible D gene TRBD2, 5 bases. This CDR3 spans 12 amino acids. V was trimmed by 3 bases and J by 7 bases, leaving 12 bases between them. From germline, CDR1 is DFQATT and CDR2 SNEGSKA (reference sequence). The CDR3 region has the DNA TGCAGTGCTAGTGGGCCTGCGGGGACCCAGTACTTC. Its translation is CSASGPAGTQYF.